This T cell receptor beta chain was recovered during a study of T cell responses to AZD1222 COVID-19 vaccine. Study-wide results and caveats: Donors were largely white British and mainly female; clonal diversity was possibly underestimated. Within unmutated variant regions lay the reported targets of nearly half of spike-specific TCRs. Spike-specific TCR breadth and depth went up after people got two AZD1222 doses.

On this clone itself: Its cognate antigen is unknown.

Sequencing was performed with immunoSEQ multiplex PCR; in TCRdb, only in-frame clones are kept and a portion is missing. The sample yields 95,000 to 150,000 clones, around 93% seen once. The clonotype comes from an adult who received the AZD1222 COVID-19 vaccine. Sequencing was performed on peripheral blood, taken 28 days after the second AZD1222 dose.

In DNA, the CDR3 is TGTGCCAGCAGAACGATAAAGGGGGCCTTCTATGGCTACACCTTC. Translated, it gives CASRTIKGAFYGYTF. This sequence joins TRBV28 and TRBJ1-2; 7 bases line up with TRBD1. Germline loops: CDR1 MDHEN, CDR2 SYDVKM. The CDR3 is made up of 15 amino acids. V shed 6 bases and J 4 bases; nucleotides not matched to a gene: 11.